A selection of T cell receptor beta chains follows, all from one sample in a study of blood T cell repertoires in COVID-19. TCRdb's copy holds only in-frame clones and misses some; the assay was immunoSEQ multiplex PCR. The table has some 270,000 clones, about 86% seen once. The sequencing sample was made of PBMCs or T cells enriched from blood (not recorded which). These receptors originate from a man aged 45-65 years who had recovered from COVID-19. Both conserved end residues are part of each CDR3. Each record gives: J gene, D gene, clone size, V gene, CDR3 DNA, CDR3 protein. The D gene is left open where the match is weak. Some rows mark clone size as missing; the rest say once, few, many or name a class of expanded clone.

>TRBJ2-7|TRBD2|NA|TRBV3-1/TRBV3-2
TGTGCCAGCAGCCAAGAGGGACTAGGACAAGACTTC
CASSQEGLGQDF
>TRBJ1-5|NA|NA|TRBV6-6
TGTGCCAGCAGTTCCGCCCAGGGGCAGCCCCAGCATTTT
CASSSAQGQPQHF
>TRBJ1-2|NA|NA|TRBV15
TGTGCCACCAGCAGAGACAGGGGATGGGGCACCTTC
CATSRDRGWGTF
>TRBJ1-2|TRBD1|once|TRBV18
TGTGCCAGCTCCCCCGGGACAGGGAACTTAAACTATGGCTACACCTTC
CASSPGTGNLNYGYTF
>TRBJ2-1|TRBD2|NA|TRBV7-9
TGTGCCAGCAGACACGTATCAGGCCTAGCGGGGGGGCTCAATGAGCAGTTCTTC
CASRHVSGLAGGLNEQFF
>TRBJ1-2|TRBD1|once|TRBV19
TGTGCCAGTAGTAGGGGACAGGGTTGGAGCTATGGCTACACCTTC
CASSRGQGWSYGYTF
>TRBJ2-1|TRBD2|NA|TRBV19
TGTGCCAGTAGTCGGGGGACTAGCGGATCCTCCTACAATGAGCAGTTCTTC
CASSRGTSGSSYNEQFF
>TRBJ2-7|TRBD2|NA|TRBV6-5
TGTGCCAGCAGTACCAATAGCGGGAGAATCCACGAGCAGTACTTC
CASSTNSGRIHEQYF
>TRBJ1-2|TRBD1|NA|TRBV25-1
TGTGCCAGCAAGACAGGGGGCTATGGCTACACCTTC
CASKTGGYGYTF
>TRBJ2-7|TRBD2|NA|TRBV29-1
TGCAGCGTGGGGGGGGGTAGAGCACGCCGCAACGAGCAGTACTTC
CSVGGGRARRNEQYF
>TRBJ1-2|NA|NA|TRBV29-1
TGCAGCGTTGGACTTGGCTACACCTTC
CSVGLGYTF
>TRBJ1-1|NA|NA|TRBV2
TGTGCCAGCAGTGAAAGGACAGAGAACACTGAAGCTTTCTTT
CASSERTENTEAFF
>TRBJ1-2|NA|NA|TRBV3-1/TRBV3-2
TGTGCCAGCAGCACAGGGCCCTACAGGGAGGGCGGGACCTTC
CASSTGPYREGGTF
>TRBJ1-5|NA|NA|TRBV19
TGTGCCAGTAGTGATTGGCAGGGCAATCAGCCCCAGCATTTT
CASSDWQGNQPQHF
>TRBJ2-7|TRBD2|NA|TRBV5-1
TGCGCCAGCAGCCTAGCGGGAGCTGACGACTACGAGCAGTACTTC
CASSLAGADDYEQYF
>TRBJ1-1|TRBD1|NA|TRBV28
TGTGCCAGCAGTTTAGGCAGGGGGGCCACTGAAGCTTTCTTT
CASSLGRGATEAFF
>TRBJ2-5|TRBD1|NA|TRBV5-4
TGTGCCAGCAGACCCCGACAGGGTGGCGAGACCCAGTACTTC
CASRPRQGGETQYF
>TRBJ1-2|NA|NA|TRBV3-1/TRBV3-2
TGTGCCAGCAGCCAAGGTTACGGGAACTATGGCTACACCTTC
CASSQGYGNYGYTF